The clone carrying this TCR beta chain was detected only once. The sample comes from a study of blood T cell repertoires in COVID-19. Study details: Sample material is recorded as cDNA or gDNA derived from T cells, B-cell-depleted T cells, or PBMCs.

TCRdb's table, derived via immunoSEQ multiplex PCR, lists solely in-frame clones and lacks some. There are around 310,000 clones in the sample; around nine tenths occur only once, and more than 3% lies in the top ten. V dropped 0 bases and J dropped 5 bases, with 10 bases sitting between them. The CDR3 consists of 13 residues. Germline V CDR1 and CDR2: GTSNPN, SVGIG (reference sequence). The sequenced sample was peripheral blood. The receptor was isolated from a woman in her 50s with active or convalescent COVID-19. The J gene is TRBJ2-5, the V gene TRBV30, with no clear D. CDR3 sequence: CAWSVSVPETQYF. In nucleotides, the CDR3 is TGTGCCTGGAGTGTATCAGTTCCCGAGACCCAGTACTTC.